The 16 T cell receptor beta chains presented below share a single source sample, sequenced in a study of shared clonotypes between healthy human individuals. The naive CD8 fraction comprised CD45RO-negative cells positively selected for CCR7 and excluded terminally differentiated effector memory CD45RA+ cells. The table came from immunoSEQ multiplex PCR; TCRdb's copy has only in-frame clones and leaves some out. The table lists fewer than 800,000 clones, approximately 90% of them singletons. The sequenced material came from naive CD8+ T cells sorted from blood. The receptors come from a man under 40 in good health.

The chain joins TRBV29-1 to TRBJ2-3; 10 bases fit TRBD2. J was trimmed by 0 bases and V by 6 bases; bases with no gene match: 21. CDR1 is SQVTM, CDR2 ANQGSEA, per germline. The CDR3 is made up of 20 amino acids. The CDR3 here is CSVLKITGTSVYASTDTQYF. DNA for the CDR3: TGCAGCGTCCTGAAGATAACTGGGACTAGCGTTTACGCTAGCACAGATACGCAGTATTTT.

V gene TRBV10-3 combines with J gene TRBJ2-7, with 8 bases that match TRBD2. Trimming cost V 7 bases and J 5 bases; bases outside gene matches: 16. Looked up from germline, CDR1 is ENHRY and CDR2 is SYGVKD. CDR3 length: 16 residues. Here the CDR3 DNA reads TGTGCCATCATGGACCCGACCGGGACTAGTGACAACGAGCAGTACTTC. This gives the protein CAIMDPTGTSDNEQYF.

The V and J genes are TRBV5-4 and TRBJ1-3; D gene ambiguous. V lost 5 bases, J lost 0 bases, and 9 bases lay in between. Germline lookup yields CDR1 SGHNT and CDR2 YYREEE (reference sequence). CDR3 length equals 14 residues. The CDR3 here is CASSSDYSGNTIYF. CDR3 DNA: TGTGCCAGCAGTTCGGACTACTCTGGAAACACCATATATTTT.

The J gene is TRBJ1-2, the V gene TRBV11-2; TRBD1 aligns across 11 bases. The V segment lost 5 bases and the J segment 8 bases; nucleotides outside the gene matches: 4. Germline V gene data show CDR1 as SGHAT and CDR2 as FQNNGV. The CDR3 loop spans 13 amino acids. CDR3 in DNA: TGTGCCAGCAGCGCAGGACAGGGGGCGGGCTACACCTTC. It translates to CASSAGQGAGYTF.

This clone has just one count. The rearrangement joins TRBV7-2 to TRBJ1-3, with D tentatively TRBD1 (5 bases). Germline V gene data show CDR1 as SGHTA and CDR2 as FQGNSA. This CDR3 has 11 amino acids. V was pared by 3 bases and J by 16 bases, with 13 bases between. The DNA of the CDR3 is TGTGCCAGCAGCTTCGGACAAGCCAGGTATTTT. Encoded protein: CASSFGQARYF.

V and J are TRBV14 and TRBJ2-3; 10 nucleotides match TRBD2. Germline loops: CDR1 SGHDN, CDR2 FVKESK. Germline trimming cut 3 bases from V and 2 bases from J; bases unmatched to any gene: 8. This CDR3 is built from 17 residues. The CDR3 region has the DNA TGTGCCAGCAGCCATCCTACTAGCGGGGACGACACAGATACGCAGTATTTT. Translation: CASSHPTSGDDTDTQYF.

V and J are TRBV4-3 and TRBJ2-1, with D unresolved. V was shortened by 0 bases and J by 0 bases, with 6 bases between the two germline ends. The CDR3 spans 15 residues. The germline gives CDR1 LGHNA, CDR2 YSLEER. In DNA, the CDR3 is TGCGCCAGCAGCCAAGAGGGCGGCTCCTACAATGAGCAGTTCTTC. It yields the protein CASSQEGGSYNEQFF.

The J gene is TRBJ2-3, the V gene TRBV7-9; 10 positions match TRBD2. The germline V gene has CDR1 SEHNR and CDR2 FQNEAQ (reference sequence). Trimming removed 5 bases from V and 6 bases from J; junction bases left unmatched: 11. The CDR3 length is 16 residues. The CDR3 reads CASSPGTSAGGDTQYF. The CDR3 nucleotides are TGTGCCAGCAGCCCCGGGACTAGCGCCGGTGGGGATACGCAGTATTTT.

The chain recombines TRBV5-4 with TRBJ2-7, with 8 bases fitting TRBD1. Germline trimming cut 0 bases from V and 4 bases from J; bases unmatched to any gene: 6. Germline assignment: CDR1 SGHNT and CDR2 YYREEE (reference sequence). The CDR3 length is 15 residues. The CDR3 loop is CASSLVQGVMYEQYF. CDR3 bases: TGTGCCAGCAGCTTGGTACAGGGGGTAATGTACGAGCAGTACTTC.

J is TRBJ1-5 and V is TRBV6-1; TRBD1 might be the D (5 bases). The CDR3 sequence is 14 residues long. V lost 8 bases and J lost 5, with 16 bases in between. Per germline, CDR1 MNHNS and CDR2 SASEGT. CDR3 bases: TGTGCCAGCGAGGGGAGGACTTTATATCAGCCCCAGCATTTT. It codes for CASEGRTLYQPQHF.

V usage is TRBV27 and J usage is TRBJ2-7; 7 positions match TRBD1. The CDR3 runs to 17 residues. V was clipped by 2 bases and J by 1 base; unmatched bases: 11. Per germline, CDR1 MNHEY and CDR2 SMNVEV (reference sequence). This CDR3 reads CASSLLSVGGRSYEQYF. The DNA for the CDR3 is TGTGCCAGCAGTTTACTGTCGGTAGGGGGCAGGTCCTACGAGCAGTACTTC.

This clone was found once. V and J are TRBV28 and TRBJ2-6, with TRBD1 matching over 8 bases. With V trimmed by 5 bases and J by 6 bases, 6 bases remained unmatched. This CDR3 contains 15 residues. The germline V gene has CDR1 MDHEN and CDR2 SYDVKM. CDR3 amino acids: CASSPPQGAANVLTF. CDR3 coding DNA: TGTGCCAGCAGTCCCCCGCAGGGGGCGGCCAACGTCCTGACTTTC.

The sample holds one count of this clone. The chain recombines TRBV4-1 with TRBJ2-7; D gene uncertain. Per germline, CDR1 MGHRA and CDR2 YSYEKL. The germline V and J ends were trimmed by 0 bases and 2 bases, with 5 bases remaining between them. The CDR3 covers 13 residues. The CDR3 region has the DNA TGCGCCAGCAGCCAAGATTACCCCTACGAGCAGTACTTC. It yields the protein CASSQDYPYEQYF.

V is TRBV11-2 and J is TRBJ2-1; D might be TRBD1 (5 bases). CDR1 and CDR2 from the germline V gene are SGHAT and FQNNGV. The germline V and J ends were trimmed by 1 base and 9 bases, with 28 bases remaining between them. This CDR3 has 19 residues. The CDR3 DNA reads as TGTGCCAGCAGCTTAGTTTCATTCGGTGGGGCGTCGGCCGATGGTGAGCAGTTCTTC. The encoded protein is CASSLVSFGGASADGEQFF.

The count of this clone is one. The V and J genes are TRBV6-6 and TRBJ2-5, with 8 bases lining up with TRBD2. The V and J ends lost 6 bases and 5 bases, in that order; junction bases with no gene match: 8. The germline V gene has CDR1 MNHNY and CDR2 SVGAGI (reference sequence). The CDR3 runs to 14 residues. The CDR3 loop reads CASSLPGLGETQYF. The CDR3 region has the DNA TGTGCCAGCAGCCTACCGGGACTAGGGGAGACCCAGTACTTC.

The V gene is TRBV6-5, the J gene TRBJ2-7; 13 bases align to TRBD2. Germline V gene sequence: CDR1 MNHEY, CDR2 SVGAGI. With 6 bases clipped from V and 3 bases from J, the junction kept 2 bases outside the gene matches. The CDR3 is 14 amino acids. In DNA form, the CDR3 reads TGTGCCAGCAGCGGGACTAGCGGGAACTACGAGCAGTACTTC. Translating gives CASSGTSGNYEQYF.